This T cell receptor (beta chain) was sequenced during a study of blood T cell repertoires in COVID-19. Produced via immunoSEQ multiplex PCR; TCRdb's table is partial and in-frame only. Of some 69,000 clones listed, about 84% are singletons. CDR1 and CDR2 from the germline V gene are SEHNR and FQNEAQ (reference sequence). After removal of 2 bases from V and 4 bases from J, the junction contained 9 bases not matched to a gene. This CDR3 is built from 17 residues. This chain joins TRBV7-9 and TRBJ2-5; TRBD1 matches at 11 bases. The TCR originated in a woman aged 60 to 75 with acute or convalescent COVID-19. The sequenced material came from peripheral blood. The CDR3: CASSLQAGQGAGETQYF. As DNA, the CDR3 is TGTGCCAGCAGCTTACAGGCCGGACAGGGGGCGGGAGAGACCCAGTACTTC. The full variable domain, with the rest looked up from reference TRBV7-9 and TRBJ2-5, is DTGVSQNPRHKITKRGQNVTFRCDPISEHNRLYWYRQTLGQGPEFLTYFQNEAQLEKSRLLSDRFSAERPKGSFSTLEIQRTEQGDSAMYLCASSLQAGQGAGETQYFGPGTRLLVL.